This entry concerns a single T cell receptor beta chain. Germline V lookup: CDR1 SGHNT, CDR2 YYREEE (reference sequence). The CDR3 extends over 15 amino acids. V lost 4 bases, J lost 5 bases, and 15 bases lay in between. The sample comes from a study of cytomegalovirus exposure and HLA in healthy donors. PCR employed 60 Vbeta and 13 Jbeta primers. Assay: immunoSEQ multiplex PCR; the TCRdb copy retains only in-frame clones and omits some. In the table there are more than 95,000 clones, 77% of which are singletons. The source is a woman aged 40 to 55 in good health and CMV-seropositive. The gene calls are TRBV5-4 and TRBJ2-2; maybe TRBD2 (7 bases). The sequenced sample was PBMCs. The chain's CDR3 is CASSRGGIGTGELFF. The CDR3 DNA reads TGTGCCAGCAGCAGGGGGGGGATCGGAACCGGGGAGCTGTTTTTT.